This record looks at one TCR beta chain sequence and its context. The data were taken from a study of blood T cell repertoires in COVID-19. Study overall: COVID-19 samples from acute and convalescent phases originated in the United States, Italy and Spain. From T cells, B-cell-depleted T cells, or PBMCs came the material, which was cDNA or gDNA.

Original analysis: Quantification of nucleated cells was approximated via reference gene primer amplification. TCRdb's copy holds only in-frame clones and misses some; the assay was immunoSEQ multiplex PCR. V, J and clone size derive from that table, while D and trimming were established from the DNA sequence. This repertoire shows nearly 250,000 clones, around four fifths found once; its top ten account for around 2%. V was pared by 1 base and J by 4 bases, with 7 bases between. The CDR3 loop spans 13 amino acids. The germline V gene has CDR1 LNHDA and CDR2 SQIVND (reference sequence). The TCR sequence derives from an elderly woman with acute or convalescent COVID-19. V is TRBV19 and J is TRBJ1-1; D may be TRBD1 (5 bases). Sequenced sample: peripheral blood. The CDR3 spells CASSIVGGTEAFF. The CDR3 DNA is TGTGCCAGTAGTATAGTGGGGGGCACTGAAGCTTTCTTT.